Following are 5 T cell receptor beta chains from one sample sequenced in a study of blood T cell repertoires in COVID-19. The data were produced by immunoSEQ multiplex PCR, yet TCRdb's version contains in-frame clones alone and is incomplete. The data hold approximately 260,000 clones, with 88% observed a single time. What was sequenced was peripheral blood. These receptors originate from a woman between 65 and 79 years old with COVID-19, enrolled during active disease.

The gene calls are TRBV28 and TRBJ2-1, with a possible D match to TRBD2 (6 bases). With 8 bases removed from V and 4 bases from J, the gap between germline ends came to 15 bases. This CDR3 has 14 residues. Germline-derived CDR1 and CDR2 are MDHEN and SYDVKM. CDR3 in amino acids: CASCFQRVYNEQFF. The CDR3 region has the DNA TGTGCCAGCTGCTTCCAGCGGGTATACAATGAGCAGTTCTTC. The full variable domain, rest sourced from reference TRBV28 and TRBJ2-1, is DVKVTQSSRYLVKRTGEKVFLECVQDMDHENMFWYRQDPGLGLRLIYFSYDVKMKEKGDIPEGYSVSREKKERFSLILESASTNQTSMYLCASCFQRVYNEQFFGPGTRLTVL.

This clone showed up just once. CDR3 loop: CASSDWDRGQPQHF. CDR3 in DNA: TGTGCCAGCAGCGATTGGGACAGGGGACAGCCCCAGCATTTT. The V call is TRBV28, the J call TRBJ1-5; 10 positions agree with TRBD1. CDR1 and CDR2 (germline): MDHEN, SYDVKM. The CDR3 consists of 14 residues. With V trimmed by 6 bases and J by 7 bases, 6 bases remained unmatched.

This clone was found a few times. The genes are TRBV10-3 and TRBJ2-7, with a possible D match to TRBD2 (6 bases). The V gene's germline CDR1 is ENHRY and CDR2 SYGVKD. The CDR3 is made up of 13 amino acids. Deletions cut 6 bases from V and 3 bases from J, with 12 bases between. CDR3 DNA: TGTGCCATCAGCGGAGGGCCGTTCTACGAGCAGTACTTC. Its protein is CAISGGPFYEQYF.

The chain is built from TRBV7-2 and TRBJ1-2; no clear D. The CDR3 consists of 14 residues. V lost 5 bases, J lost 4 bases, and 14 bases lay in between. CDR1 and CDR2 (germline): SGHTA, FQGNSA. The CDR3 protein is CASSPIVTGYGYTF. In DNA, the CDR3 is TGTGCCAGCAGCCCCATCGTGACGGGCTATGGCTACACCTTC. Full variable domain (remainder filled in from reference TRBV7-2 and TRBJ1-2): GAGVSQSPSNKVTEKGKDVELRCDPISGHTALYWYRQSLGQGLEFLIYFQGNSAPDKSGLPSDRFSAERTGGSVSTLTIQRTQQEDSAVYLCASSPIVTGYGYTFGSGTRLTVV.

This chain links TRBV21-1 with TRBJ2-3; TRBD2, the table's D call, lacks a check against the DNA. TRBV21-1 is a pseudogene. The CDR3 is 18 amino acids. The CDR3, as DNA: TGTGCCAGCAGCGCCCCCGAGCGGGAGGCGCCTAGCACAGATACGCAGTATTTT. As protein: CASSAPEREAPSTDTQYF.